This T cell receptor (beta chain) came from a study of shared clonotypes between healthy human individuals. For the study at large: A donor's plate count was three for CD4 naive and three for CD4 memory; CD8 naive had two and CD8 memory one.

Study observations and caveats: The generation probabilities recorded for non-shared clonotypes fell below those of clonotypes shared by all four donors. The rarefaction results pointed to incomplete sorted-subset sequencing despite large depth.

The donors, healthy adults who were HIV-negative, had experienced no recent acute infections or vaccinations. Per germline, CDR1 MDHEN and CDR2 SYDVKM. This CDR3 has 16 residues. The germline V and J ends were trimmed by 6 bases and 2 bases, with 17 bases remaining between them. Sequenced by immunoSEQ multiplex PCR; TCRdb stores in-frame clones only, minus some. The sample lists about 1 million clones, about 77% occurring once. Regarding this clone: Its antigen is as yet unknown.

V is TRBV28 and J is TRBJ1-5; D may be TRBD1 (5 bases). The TCR comes from a man between 18 and 29 years old in good health. Sample: memory CD4+ T cells sorted from blood. The subset denotes: CD45RA-negative fraction. Here the CDR3 reads CASSPLGQGGNQPQHF. The CDR3 DNA reads as TGTGCCAGCAGCCCTCTGGGGCAGGGAGGCAATCAGCCCCAGCATTTT.